The source of this T cell receptor (beta chain) is a study of blood T cell repertoires in COVID-19. Overall study context: Specimens from acute and convalescent COVID-19 originated in the United States, Italy and Spain. PBMCs, B-cell-depleted T cells, or T cells provided the cDNA or gDNA that made up the material.

Authors' methods: By means of reference gene primer amplification, nucleated cell counts were estimated. Assay used: immunoSEQ multiplex PCR; TCRdb lists only in-frame clones, some missing. For V, J and clone size, that table is used; D and trimming come from the DNA. The table includes roughly 150,000 clones, roughly nine tenths detected once. J was trimmed by 8 bases and V by 5 bases; bases with no gene match: 6. The germline gives CDR1 SGHNT, CDR2 YENEEA. The CDR3 spans 13 residues. This clonotype was obtained from a woman in her 40s with acute or convalescent COVID-19. Sample: peripheral blood. This chain links TRBV11-3 with TRBJ1-3, with TRBD1 matching 7 bases. The CDR3 bases are TGTGCCAGCAGCCTGGACAGGAGTGACACCATATATTTT. As protein: CASSLDRSDTIYF.